The sequence of this T cell receptor beta chain was determined in a study of blood T cell repertoires in COVID-19. Study information: COVID-19 samples, acute and convalescent, were from the United States, Italy and Spain. Sources were T cells, B-cell-depleted T cells, or PBMCs; the material itself was cDNA or gDNA.

In the authors' workflow: Amplification of reference gene primers provided the estimated nucleated cell counts. The repertoire was sequenced with immunoSEQ multiplex PCR; TCRdb's copy has only in-frame clones and lacks some. V and J calls plus clone size are reproduced from that table; the DNA served to infer D and trimming. The table records 150,000 to 200,000 clones, roughly four fifths of them present only once. J gave up 2 bases and V 3 bases, and 4 bases lay outside the gene matches. CDR3 length: 14 amino acids. Germline V CDR1 and CDR2: MNHNS, SASEGT. This clonotype originated in a human donor in a cohort sampled during active COVID-19. Sequenced sample: peripheral blood. The chain is built from TRBV6-1 and TRBJ2-7; 7 nucleotides align to TRBD1. The DNA of the CDR3 is TGTGCCAGCAGTGATACTAGGGGGCCCTACGAGCAGTACTTC. Translated: CASSDTRGPYEQYF.